This T cell receptor (beta chain) was identified in a study of T cell responses to AZD1222 COVID-19 vaccine. Notes on the study in general: Rises in breadth and depth of Spike-specific TCRs came after two AZD1222 doses. Nearly half of spike-specific TCRs reportedly target variant regions that are unmutated in the B.1.351 and B.1.1.7 variants. At baseline, seropositivity was found in only a handful of AZD1222 recipients.

With respect to this clone: The antigen remains undetermined.

Data came from immunoSEQ multiplex PCR; TCRdb stores just in-frame clones and leaves some out. The sample lists roughly 120,000 clones; about 86% were seen once. This CDR3 spans 15 amino acids. J gave up 0 bases and V 7 bases, and 9 bases lay outside the gene matches. CDR1 is MDHEN, CDR2 SYDVKM, per germline. This chain uses TRBV28 with TRBJ2-7; 7 positions agree with TRBD1. This TCR derives from an adult in good health. Sequencing used peripheral blood, obtained on day 0 of AZD1222 vaccination. CDR3 in amino acids: CASTAAGDSSYEQYF. Written as DNA, the CDR3 is TGTGCCAGCACCGCGGCCGGGGACAGCTCCTACGAGCAGTACTTC.